The sequence of this T cell receptor (beta chain) was determined in a study of beta chain features in type 1 diabetes. Whole-study context: The number of sorted cells examined across all samples was some 98,000,000.

Points from the study as a whole: Type 1 diabetes patients had TCRB CDR3s that were shorter (moderately but significantly so) in all four CD4+ subsets. Here, the possible influence of HLA type (on TCRB rearrangement) remained unresolved. In type 1 diabetes patients, VDJ junctions had fewer insertions; deletions at these junctions were more frequent.

All of the sorted populations showed purity greater than 95%. Remarks on this clone: Its antigen is unknown.

The germline gives CDR1 MGHDK, CDR2 SYGVNS. The CDR3 contains 13 residues. V was trimmed by 8 bases and J by 5 bases, leaving 16 bases between them. Since all of the isolated RNA was reverse transcribed, expressed TCRB transcripts were what got sequenced. Here immunoSEQ multiplex PCR was the method, and the copy in TCRdb shows in-frame clones only, minus some. Of hundreds of thousands of clones in the sample, over 12% were seen once. V is TRBV25-1 and J is TRBJ2-7, with D perhaps TRBD2 (7 bases). The sample comprised naive CD4+ T cells from blood. The sequence derives from a man younger than 35 with type 1 diabetes. CDR3 sequence (DNA): TGTGCCAGCGGGTTTGCGGGGGCCGACGAGCAGTACTTC. The encoded protein is CASGFAGADEQYF.